These T cell receptor beta chains were read from a single sample in a study of neurological immune-mediated disorders. TCRdb ran MiXCR on the 5' RACE reads and lists one entry per CDR3 protein. Seen here are about 55,000 distinct CDR3 sequences, around 4% observed once, and the top ten hold under 8.5%. The sample consisted of PBMCs. Source of these receptors: a man in his 60s with multiple sclerosis. Each CDR3 is given without its conserved first and last residue. Each record gives: V gene, J gene, D gene, CDR3 protein. The D gene is left open where the match is weak.

>TRBV27|TRBJ1-5|-
ASSLWAGDQPQH
>TRBV20-1|TRBJ2-7|-
SARMDSYEQY
>TRBV6-6|TRBJ2-7|TRBD2
ASSYRAGVGEQY
>TRBV10-1|TRBJ1-1|-
ASAGGTTAGTEAF
>TRBV20-1|TRBJ2-2|TRBD1
SARDPGGVTGELF
>TRBV5-1|TRBJ1-1|-
ASRPAQQGGPAEAF
>TRBV10-1|TRBJ2-4|TRBD2
ASSEGASGKNIQY
>TRBV9|TRBJ2-2|-
ASSPNHRGELF
>TRBV4-1|TRBJ2-3|-
ASSQDQGLPTDTQY
>TRBV6-6|TRBJ1-2|-
ASSYTPYSNYGYT
>TRBV5-1|TRBJ2-1|TRBD1
ASSSWGQYNEQF
>TRBV7-2|TRBJ1-2|-
ASSLVGYGYT
>TRBV15|TRBJ1-1|-
ATSRGSGRNTEAF
>TRBV15|TRBJ2-1|-
ATSRGYNEQF
>TRBV2|TRBJ2-5|-
ASTERLVETQY
>TRBV12-3/TRBV12-4|TRBJ1-1|-
ASSYTEAF
>TRBV7-8|TRBJ1-2|TRBD1
ASSQDRETYGYT
>TRBV12-3/TRBV12-4|TRBJ2-2|-
ASRRGLNTGELF
>TRBV20-1|TRBJ2-1|-
SAREWQGRYNEQF
>TRBV27|TRBJ2-5|TRBD1
ASSTYVHRGRQQETQY
>TRBV5-1|TRBJ2-5|TRBD1
ASSIGQESAYQETQY
>TRBV28|TRBJ1-4|TRBD1
ASSYFHPGQNEKLF
>TRBV5-1|TRBJ2-5|-
ASSFEETQY
>TRBV6-5|TRBJ2-7|-
ASSYIGSYEQY
>TRBV20-1|TRBJ2-2|-
SARDVPGELF
>TRBV7-9|TRBJ1-1|-
ASSFDIQGQEAF
>TRBV7-9|TRBJ1-2|TRBD1
ASSQRPGTAYGYT
>TRBV20-1|TRBJ2-3|TRBD2
SAREPAGADTQY
>TRBV5-1|TRBJ1-2|-
ASSLESYGYT
>TRBV5-1|TRBJ1-2|-
ASSLPGPHTTEFNYGYT
>TRBV5-1|TRBJ2-2|TRBD2
ASSFPRTSGTGELF
>TRBV9|TRBJ1-4|-
ASSGEGEKLF
>TRBV7-2|TRBJ1-1|-
ASSLTGVSWSEAF
>TRBV6-5|TRBJ2-2|-
ASSPYTANTGELF
>TRBV29-1|TRBJ1-2|-
SVSQGSNYGYT
>TRBV27|TRBJ2-3|-
ASSLRINTDTQY
>TRBV6-6|TRBJ1-1|-
ASSYTVGRWQTEAF
>TRBV5-1|TRBJ2-5|-
ASSSWPDSPQETQY